Below, 9 T cell receptor beta chains from the same sample are listed, as sequenced in a study of T cell responses to AZD1222 COVID-19 vaccine. Using immunoSEQ multiplex PCR, the repertoire was profiled, and TCRdb retains in-frame clones only, with some absent. The sample records 150,000 to 200,000 clones, around 92% being singletons. The sample in question was peripheral blood, obtained on day 0 of AZD1222 vaccination. Receptors were obtained from an adult in good health.

This chain links TRBV9 with TRBJ2-1, with TRBD2 identical over 8 bases. The CDR3 has 14 amino acids. The germline V gene has CDR1 SGDLS and CDR2 YYNGEE. Germline trimming cut 5 bases from V and 6 bases from J; bases unmatched to any gene: 7. This CDR3 is CASSLAGEFNEQFF. CDR3 nucleotide sequence: TGTGCCAGCAGTCTAGCGGGCGAGTTCAATGAGCAGTTCTTC.

The chain uses TRBV27 and TRBJ2-3; D assignment may be TRBD1 or TRBD2 (5 bases each). Germline CDR1 and CDR2: MNHEY and SMNVEV (reference sequence). The CDR3 extends over 14 amino acids. V gave up 5 bases and J gave up 4 bases, with 13 bases separating them. The CDR3 coding sequence is TGTGCCAGCAGTCCCGAGGGGCGTGCAGATACGCAGTATTTT. It is translated as CASSPEGRADTQYF.

The chain combines TRBV9 with TRBJ1-1; D not resolved. Looked up from germline, CDR1 is SGDLS and CDR2 is YYNGEE. V was clipped by 0 bases and J by 1 base, with 4 bases between them. The CDR3 consists of 13 residues. The CDR3 DNA sequence: TGTGCCAGCAGCGTAGAACCGAACACTGAAGCTTTCTTT. Translation: CASSVEPNTEAFF.

The chain links TRBV24-1 to TRBJ2-7; D is possibly TRBD2 (5 bases). CDR1 and CDR2 (germline): KGHDR, SFDVKD. This CDR3 region has 13 residues. V lost 3 bases and J lost 3, with 8 bases in between. The DNA for the CDR3 is TGTGCCACCAGTGATAGAGGGTACTACGAGCAGTACTTC. It yields the protein CATSDRGYYEQYF.

The V call is TRBV4-2, the J call TRBJ1-3; D unresolved. V lost 0 bases to trimming and J lost 0 bases, with 9 bases between them. The V gene's germline CDR1 is LGHNA and CDR2 YNFKEQ. The CDR3 is made up of 16 amino acids. The DNA for the CDR3 is TGTGCCAGCAGCCAAGAAATGGGTGTCTCTGGAAACACCATATATTTT. Its protein product is CASSQEMGVSGNTIYF.

The chain recombines TRBV5-1 with TRBJ2-1; D remains unclear. CDR3 length: 14 residues. Looked up from germline, CDR1 is SGHRS and CDR2 is YFSETQ. V lost 5 bases to trimming and J lost 6 bases, with 15 bases between them. In DNA form, the CDR3 reads TGCGCCAGCAGACACGACCCCGACCCCAATGAGCAGTTCTTC. Protein: CASRHDPDPNEQFF.

The gene calls are TRBV7-2 and TRBJ1-2; D gene unclear. The V end was cut by 6 bases, the J end by 4 bases, with 12 bases between. The CDR3 extends over 13 amino acids. The V gene's germline CDR1 is SGHTA and CDR2 FQGNSA. The CDR3 coding sequence is TGTGCCAGCAGGCTAACAGCAAGCTATGGCTACACCTTC. It is translated as CASRLTASYGYTF.

The rearrangement uses TRBV28 and TRBJ1-1; 11 nucleotides match TRBD1. After removal of 5 bases from V and 4 bases from J, the junction contained 18 bases not matched to a gene. The germline gives CDR1 MDHEN, CDR2 SYDVKM. This CDR3 region has 19 residues. The CDR3 nucleotides are TGTGCCAGCAGTCCACCGTCACCGGGACAGGGGGGTCGGAGCACTGAAGCTTTCTTT. Translated: CASSPPSPGQGGRSTEAFF.

As to this clone: The limits of the CDR3 on the DNA are not certain, so only TCRdb's listed CDR3 is given. The CDR3 loop is CASSSSGQVYEQYF. The V gene is TRBV6-1, the J gene TRBJ2-7; no DNA check was done on the table's D call, TRBD1. The germline V gene encodes CDR1 MNHNS and CDR2 SASEGT. Including both end residues, the CDR3 is 14 amino acids long.